This T cell receptor beta chain is drawn from a study of blood T cells in healthy people across ages. Isolated per sample were at least 7 million PBMCs. Germline lookup yields CDR1 SGHTA and CDR2 FQGNSA. The CDR3 runs to 15 residues. With 5 bases clipped from V and 8 bases from J, the junction kept 10 bases outside the gene matches. Together with a sample-barcoded 5' primer, a J-beta primer mix was included in a second PCR lasting about 6 to 11 cycles. One entry per CDR3 protein results from TCRdb running MiXCR on the 5' RACE reads. This sample has approximately 2,000,000 distinct CDR3 sequences, with roughly two fifths found just once.

The sequenced sample consisted of blood. The TCR comes from a human donor in good health. This chain joins TRBV7-2 and TRBJ1-1; 11 bases line up with TRBD1. CDR3 amino acids: CASSPWTGGLKEAFF. The CDR3 region has the DNA TGTGCCAGCAGCCCCTGGACAGGGGGCTTGAAAGAAGCTTTCTTT.